Below are 7 T cell receptor beta chains sequenced from a single sample in a study of T cell repertoires in ileal Crohn's disease. Profiled with immunoSEQ multiplex PCR; TCRdb holds only in-frame clones, not every one. The sample has some 13,000 clones, 75% to 85% seen once. Sample: ileal tissue. The receptors were gathered from an adult with Crohn's disease.

This clone was counted only a few times. Relative to the germline gene, one junction end is altered; a read error may explain this. The rearrangement links TRBV29-1 to TRBJ2-7, with a tentative D call TRBD2 (5 bases). CDR1 is SQVTM and CDR2 is ANQGSEA in the germline V gene. This CDR3 spans 11 amino acids. As DNA, the CDR3 is TGCAGCGCTGAACTAGACTACGAGCAGTACTTC. The encoded protein is CSAELDYEQYF.

The chain couples TRBV4-1 to TRBJ1-1; D call uncertain. V shed 2 bases and J shed 5 bases, with 15 bases lying between them. Per the germline V gene, CDR1 is MGHRA and CDR2 is YSYEKL. The CDR3 runs to 15 residues. This CDR3 is CASSQPLGAKTEAFF. The CDR3 DNA reads as TGCGCCAGCAGCCAACCCCTAGGAGCTAAGACTGAAGCTTTCTTT.

This clone was detected only once. J is TRBJ2-5 and V is TRBV7-2; D not resolved. CDR3 length equals 13 residues. Germline V gene data show CDR1 as SGHTA and CDR2 as FQGNSA. With 1 base removed from V and 2 bases from J, the gap between germline ends came to 5 bases. CDR3 amino acids: CASSLEQQETQYF. In DNA, the CDR3 is TGTGCCAGCAGCTTAGAACAACAAGAGACCCAGTACTTC.

V usage is TRBV4-1 and J usage is TRBJ1-4; the match to TRBD1 covers 7 bases. After removal of 4 bases from V and 6 bases from J, the junction contained 5 bases not matched to a gene. The CDR3 totals 14 residues. The germline V gene has CDR1 MGHRA and CDR2 YSYEKL. For the CDR3, the DNA is TGCGCCAGCAGCCCTCAGGGGGGTCATGAAAAACTGTTTTTT. Translated, it gives CASSPQGGHEKLFF.

This clone occurred once. The chain couples TRBV9 to TRBJ2-3, with 8 bases that match TRBD2. The CDR3 consists of 15 residues. The V gene's germline CDR1 is SGDLS and CDR2 YYNGEE. Trimming took 0 bases from V and 5 from J; bases not matched to a gene: 5. In DNA form, the CDR3 reads TGTGCCAGCAGCGTAGGGGGACTAGGACAAGATACGCAGTATTTT. It yields the protein CASSVGGLGQDTQYF. The whole variable domain, filled in from reference TRBV9 and TRBJ2-3, reads DSGVTQTPKHLITATGQRVTLRCSPRSGDLSVYWYQQSLDQGLQFLIQYYNGEERAKGNILERFSAQQFPDLHSELNLSSLELGDSALYFCASSVGGLGQDTQYFGPGTRLTVL.

The DNA for the CDR3 is TGTGCCAGCAGCTTTGAAAGCGGCCTCTTCGGCTACACCTTC. Its translation: CASSFESGLFGYTF. The chain links TRBV7-9 to TRBJ1-2; D gene ambiguous. V dropped 3 bases and J dropped 8 bases, with 16 bases sitting between them. CDR3 length equals 14 residues. Germline V gives CDR1 SEHNR, CDR2 FQNEAQ (reference sequence).

This clone came up once. The chain links TRBV7-2 to TRBJ2-5; 10 bases agree with TRBD2. Germline CDR1 SGHTA, CDR2 FQGNSA. This CDR3 has 15 amino acids. V lost 4 bases, J lost 4 bases, and 6 bases stayed unmatched. The CDR3 DNA reads as TGTGCCAGCAGCTCTCCCCTAGCGGGAGTAGAGACCCAGTACTTC. Its translation: CASSSPLAGVETQYF.